Included here is one T cell receptor (beta chain) sequence, with context. Its antigen is as yet unknown. CDR3 length equals 17 residues. Germline V gene lookup returns CDR1 MNHNS and CDR2 SASEGT. V gave up 5 bases and J gave up 4 bases, with 18 bases separating them. This record comes from a study of T cells in Graves' hyperthyroidism and ophthalmopathy. RNA transcripts served as the template for amplifying TCR beta CDR3 regions. The TCR CDR3 first-round RT-PCR relied on the HTBI primer set. Each CDR3 protein gets one entry after TCRdb re-called the multiplex PCR reads with MiXCR. In the table there are hundreds of thousands of distinct CDR3 sequences, less than 20% of which are singletons. Study-level points and caveats: The authors' 13 V-J model separated ophthalmopathy from stable hyperthyroidism. The model foresaw ophthalmopathy a median approximately 6.1 months prior to onset.

Uncontrolled infections, other autoimmune diseases, pregnancy or lactation led to exclusion of patients. Sequenced: blood. The chain joins TRBV6-1 to TRBJ1-6; perhaps TRBD1 as D (6 bases). The clonotype comes from a woman between 18 and 29 years old with Graves' hyperthyroidism that later progressed to Graves' ophthalmopathy. In DNA, the CDR3 is TGTGCCAGCAGTTCAAACCCGACAGGCAATTATAATTCACCCCTCCACTTT. Protein product: CASSSNPTGNYNSPLHF.